This paragraph reports one TCR beta chain. What it binds is not known. This specimen belongs to a study of T cells in Graves' hyperthyroidism and ophthalmopathy. Study results and caveats: For ophthalmopathy, model prediction preceded onset by a median 6.5 months.

The CDR3 extends over 17 amino acids. V was trimmed by 4 bases and J by 3 bases, leaving 17 bases between them. Germline loops: CDR1 SGHRS, CDR2 YFSETQ. Uncontrolled infection, other autoimmune disease, pregnancy or lactation led to exclusion. Clinical symptoms, serum thyroxine, TRAb, thyroid ultrasound and orbital computed tomography established diagnosis. There were TCR beta CDR3 regions amplified from RNA transcripts. The HTBI set primed first-round TCR CDR3 RT-PCR. TCRdb used MiXCR to reprocess the multiplex PCR reads, holding one entry per CDR3 protein. The table lists a few hundred thousand distinct CDR3 sequences, 15% to 18% of them singletons.

The sequence was collected from a woman under 30 with Graves' hyperthyroidism. The sample taken for sequencing was blood. The rearrangement links TRBV5-1 to TRBJ1-6; possible D gene TRBD1, 5 bases. CDR3 region: CASSPRVRDVYNSPLHF. CDR3 in DNA: TGCGCCAGCAGCCCAAGGGTCCGGGACGTCTATAATTCACCCCTCCACTTT.